One T cell receptor (beta chain) is described in this entry. This clonotype was seen more than once but under ten times. Which antigen it targets is not known. No base-level quality is on record; no much larger clone is a single base apart. Instrument used: Illumina HiSeq 2500. Quantitative 5'-RACE with molecular barcodes was the method used to prepare the TCR beta libraries. In the source study's methods: Disease-linked TCR variants were identified with a new computational method built on a probabilistic model of VDJ rearrangement. Clones were called with MiXCR by TCRdb after fastp trimmed the public reads at Q25, and only in-frame beta chains were retained. Every entry covers one CDR3 protein and lists the most common genes and DNA from its rows. The V and J calls and clone size are TCRdb's, not the authors'. Here the sample has about 170,000 distinct CDR3 sequences; about 17% occur a single time. About 8% of the sample is held by the ten biggest clonotypes.

This sample stems from a study of CD8 T cells in ankylosing spondylitis (dated by TCRdb to about 2017). Study-level background: T cell receptor beta repertoires were profiled in healthy donors and ankylosing spondylitis patients so that disease-linked TCR variants could be found. In total, the full study cohort was made up of 100 to 140 healthy donors and about two dozen ankylosing spondylitis patients. Peripheral blood samples were taken, and synovial fluid was additionally collected from ankylosing spondylitis patients. What the research found in general, with its limitations: Some motif variants had previously been reported in the synovial fluid and blood of reactive arthritis patients, which suggests shared mechanisms of disease initiation. A CD8+ phenotype was shown by the disease-linked clones, which were found at relatively low frequencies in peripheral blood. The disease-linked clones were reported to be significantly enriched in matched synovial fluid samples from ankylosing spondylitis patients. Blood from ankylosing spondylitis patients appeared to be characterized by a TCR beta motif made up of under 10 highly homologous amino acid variants.

Cut back by 7 bases and 5 bases, the V and J ends lie 8 bases apart. CDR1 and CDR2 are read off the germline V gene as MNHEY and SVGAGI. The CDR3 numbers 11 residues from cysteine through phenylalanine. The CDR3 DNA has 33 bases and is translated from base 1. The sequence joins TRBV6-5 to TRBJ2-5; a tentative D call is TRBD2 (5 bases match). The sample was blood, either unsorted or a sorted T cell fraction (not recorded which). The receptor was derived from a male donor with ankylosing spondylitis or in good health (not recorded which). The DNA sequence is given as TGTGCCAGCACCAGGAGGGAGACCCAGTACTTC. This yields the protein CASTRRETQYF.